This entry concerns a single TCR beta chain. This record comes from a study of blood T cell repertoires in COVID-19. Overall study: The study drew acute and convalescent COVID-19 samples from the United States, Italy and Spain. T cells, B-cell-depleted T cells, or PBMCs provided the cDNA or gDNA that served as material.

The germline CDR1 and CDR2 sequences are LGHDT and YNNKEL (reference sequence). Trimming stripped 2 bases from V and 0 bases from J, with 8 bases between. CDR3 size: 15 residues. Repertoires were generated with immunoSEQ multiplex PCR, while TCRdb's copy carries only in-frame clones and drops some. The table lists 90,000 to 120,000 clones, about four fifths of them singletons. The TCR sequence derives from an elderly woman with active or convalescent COVID-19. Sequencing used peripheral blood. V is TRBV3-1 (or the pseudogene TRBV3-2) and J is TRBJ2-1, with a possible D match to TRBD1 (5 bases). This CDR3 is CASSQQGSSYNEQFF. CDR3 DNA sequence: TGTGCCAGCAGCCAACAGGGTAGCTCCTACAATGAGCAGTTCTTC.